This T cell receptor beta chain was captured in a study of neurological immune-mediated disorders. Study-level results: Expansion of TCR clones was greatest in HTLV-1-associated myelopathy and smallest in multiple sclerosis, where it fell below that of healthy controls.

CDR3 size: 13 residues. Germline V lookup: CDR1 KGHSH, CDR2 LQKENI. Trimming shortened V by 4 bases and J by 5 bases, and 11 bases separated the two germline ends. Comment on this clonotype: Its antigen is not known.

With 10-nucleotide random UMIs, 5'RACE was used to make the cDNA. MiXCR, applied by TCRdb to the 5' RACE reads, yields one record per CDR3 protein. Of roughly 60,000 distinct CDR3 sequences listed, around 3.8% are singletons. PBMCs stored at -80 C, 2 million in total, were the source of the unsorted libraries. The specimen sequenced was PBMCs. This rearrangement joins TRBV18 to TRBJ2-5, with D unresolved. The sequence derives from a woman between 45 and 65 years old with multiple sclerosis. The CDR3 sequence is CASSLGPAETQYF. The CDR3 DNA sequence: TGTGCCAGCTCACTCGGACCAGCGGAGACCCAGTACTTC.